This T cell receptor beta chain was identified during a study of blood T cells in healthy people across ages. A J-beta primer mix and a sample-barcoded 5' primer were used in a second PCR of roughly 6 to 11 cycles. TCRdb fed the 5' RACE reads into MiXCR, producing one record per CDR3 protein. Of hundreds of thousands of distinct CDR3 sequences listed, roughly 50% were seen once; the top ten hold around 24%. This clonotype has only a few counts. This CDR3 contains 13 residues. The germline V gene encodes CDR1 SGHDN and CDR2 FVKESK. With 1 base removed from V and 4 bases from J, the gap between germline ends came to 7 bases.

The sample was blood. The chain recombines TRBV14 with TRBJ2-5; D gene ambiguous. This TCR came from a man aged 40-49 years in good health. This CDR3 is CASSQVYTETQYF. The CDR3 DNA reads TGTGCCAGCAGCCAAGTGTATACAGAGACCCAGTACTTC.